This T cell receptor beta chain was observed in a study of T cell changes during pregnancy in multiple sclerosis. The method was immunoSEQ multiplex PCR; TCRdb's version includes in-frame clones alone and lacks a portion of them. The sample holds tens of thousands of clones, approximately 92% seen once. CDR1 is MGHRA, CDR2 YSYEKL, per germline. After removal of 7 bases from V and 5 bases from J, the junction contained 9 bases not matched to a gene. The CDR3 consists of 15 residues. This clone appeared a single time. The V and J genes are TRBV4-1 and TRBJ2-2, with TRBD2 matching over 8 bases. The specimen comprised CD8+ T cells from peripheral blood mononuclear cells, sampled in the third trimester of pregnancy. This sequence was found in a female donor in good health, enrolled as a control in a pregnancy study. CDR3 nucleotide sequence: TGCGCCAGCACGAGCGGGGGAGTACTAACCGGGGAGCTGTTTTTT. It yields the protein CASTSGGVLTGELFF.